The rows below give T cell receptor beta chains drawn from one sample of a study of cytotoxic CD8 clonotypes in ibrutinib-treated CLL. Using immunoSEQ multiplex PCR, the repertoire was profiled, and TCRdb retains in-frame clones only, with some absent. The table shows more than 70,000 clones, with roughly 83% occurring only once. The material sequenced was PBMCs, taken after 12 months of ibrutinib treatment. The receptors were sampled from a human donor with chronic lymphocytic leukemia. Both conserved end residues are part of each CDR3. Fields, in order: V gene, D gene, clone size, J gene, CDR3 DNA, CDR3 protein. D genes are given only for firm matches. Clone size is not always given. Where it is, it says once, few, many or a class for expanded clones.

TRBV11-1	TRBD2	.	TRBJ2-5	TGTGCCAGCAGCCGGGGGGGTAGCGGAAAAGAGACCCAGTACTTC	CASSRGGSGKETQYF
TRBV29-1	.	medium-sized	TRBJ2-3	TGCAGCGTTGCTGGGGCTGATACGCAGTATTTT	CSVAGADTQYF
TRBV6-5	.	.	TRBJ1-5	TGTGCCAGCAGCCGGTGGGGTAGCAATCAGCCCCAGCATTTT	CASSRWGSNQPQHF
TRBV4-3	.	.	TRBJ2-1	TGCGCCAGCAGCCAAGATCTCGGACTGGAGCAGTTCTTC	CASSQDLGLEQFF
TRBV2	.	once	TRBJ1-5	TGTGCCAGCAGTGAAGCCGAGGTTGGACAGCCCCAGCATTTT	CASSEAEVGQPQHF
TRBV6-1	.	.	TRBJ2-5	TGTGCCAGCAGTGAAGTAACGGAGACCCAGTACTTC	CASSEVTETQYF
TRBV5-1	.	.	TRBJ1-1	TGCGCCAGCAGCCCTGAGGGGGGCGCAGAAGCTTTCTTT	CASSPEGGAEAFF
TRBV15	TRBD2	.	TRBJ2-5	TGTGCCACCAGCAGAGTGGCCGCGGGAGACAAGACCCAGTACTTC	CATSRVAAGDKTQYF
TRBV28	.	.	TRBJ2-2	TGTGCCAGCAGTTCCCCGAAACGGGCCGGGGAGCTGTTTTTT	CASSSPKRAGELFF
TRBV5-6	.	.	TRBJ2-7	TGTGCCAGCAGCTTGGGGACGCCAACCTACGAGCAGTACTTC	CASSLGTPTYEQYF
TRBV28	.	.	TRBJ1-5	TGTGCCAGCAGGGAAGGGGACCAGCCCCAGCATTTT	CASREGDQPQHF
TRBV6-6	.	.	TRBJ1-5	TGTGCCAGCAGCCGGGCGGGGCCGGGCAATCAGCCCCAGCATTTT	CASSRAGPGNQPQHF
TRBV2	.	.	TRBJ2-5	TGTGCCAGCAGTCCGGACAGCCAAGAGACCCAGTACTTC	CASSPDSQETQYF
TRBV18	TRBD1	.	TRBJ1-2	TGTGCCAGCTCACCAGACAGGGCTCGGGGCTACACCTTC	CASSPDRARGYTF
TRBV30	.	.	TRBJ2-2	TGTGCCTGGGGGGCCGGGGGAAACACCGGGGAGCTGTTTTTT	CAWGAGGNTGELFF
TRBV4-2	TRBD2	.	TRBJ2-1	TGTGCCAGCAGCCAAGGGGGACTAGCGGGATACAATGAGCAGTTCTTC	CASSQGGLAGYNEQFF
TRBV7-8	.	.	TRBJ2-7	TGTGCCAGCAGCGCGTCCCCTAGCTCCTACGAGCAGTACTTC	CASSASPSSYEQYF
TRBV5-4	TRBD2	once	TRBJ2-7	TGTGCCAGCAGCCCCGCCGGGGAGGGCTACGAGCAGTACTTC	CASSPAGEGYEQYF
TRBV28	.	.	TRBJ2-2	TGTGCCAGCAGGGGGGGCGCGGACACCGGGGAGCTGTTTTTT	CASRGGADTGELFF
TRBV19	.	few	TRBJ1-4	TGTGCCAGTAGGAATCCGGGACGGCATAATGAAAAACTGTTTTTT	CASRNPGRHNEKLFF
TRBV19	.	.	TRBJ2-7	TGTGCCAGTAGTTGGGCAAGGAACTACGAGCAGTACTTC	CASSWARNYEQYF
TRBV28	.	.	TRBJ2-7	TGTGCCACCCTACCCCCACAGGGGCGGGGGGCTTACGAGCAGTACTTC	CATLPPQGRGAYEQYF
TRBV7-3	.	.	TRBJ1-2	TGTGCCAGCAGCCCAGACAGCGGGACTGGCTACACCTTC	CASSPDSGTGYTF
TRBV25-1	.	.	TRBJ2-2	TGTGCCAGCAGTGATACGGGATCATACACCGGGGAGCTGTTTTTT	CASSDTGSYTGELFF
TRBV7-3	.	once	TRBJ2-2	TGTGCCAGCAGCCCCCGGGGGACAGATAACACCGGGGAGCTGTTTTTT	CASSPRGTDNTGELFF
TRBV28	.	.	TRBJ1-5	TGTGCCAGCAGTTTGGCGGGGTACAATCAGCCCCAGCATTTT	CASSLAGYNQPQHF
TRBV9	.	.	TRBJ1-3	TGTGCCAGCAGCGTCGACGGCTACTCTGGAAACACCATATATTTT	CASSVDGYSGNTIYF
TRBV5-1	.	.	TRBJ1-2	TGCGCCAGCAGGGGGAAAGGAAACTATGGCTACACCTTC	CASRGKGNYGYTF
TRBV30	.	.	TRBJ1-1	TGTGCCTGGAGTGAGGGGGGCACTGAAGCTTTCTTT	CAWSEGGTEAFF
TRBV10-3	.	.	TRBJ2-6	TGTGCCATCAGACCCGGCGATGGCGTCCTGACTTTC	CAIRPGDGVLTF
TRBV5-1	.	.	TRBJ1-1	TGCGCCAGCAGCCCCCGGGGGGCGGGTGCTGAAGCTTTCTTT	CASSPRGAGAEAFF
TRBV6-6	TRBD2	.	TRBJ2-1	TGTGCCAGCGGCCCTAGCGGGGGGCATGAGCAGTTCTTC	CASGPSGGHEQFF
TRBV7-2	TRBD1	.	TRBJ2-1	TGTGCCAGCAGCCCAGACAGGGGGACCTACAATGAGCAGTTCTTC	CASSPDRGTYNEQFF
TRBV7-2	TRBD2	.	TRBJ2-3	TGTGCCAGCAGCTTATCGGGGGGGACAGATACGCAGTATTTT	CASSLSGGTDTQYF
TRBV11-3	TRBD1	.	TRBJ1-1	TGTGCCAGCAGCTCCACCGGGACAGGGGGGACTGAAGCTTTCTTT	CASSSTGTGGTEAFF
TRBV28	.	.	TRBJ2-7	TGTGCCAGCAGTTTGGGAGGTCGGAGTTGGTACGAGCAGTACTTC	CASSLGGRSWYEQYF
TRBV27	TRBD2	few	TRBJ2-2	TGTGCCAGCAGACCCCGGGCGGGAGGTGCCGGGGAGCTGTTTTTT	CASRPRAGGAGELFF
TRBV6-5	.	.	TRBJ2-3	TGTGCCAGCAGTTACCACGGGGATACGCAGTATTTT	CASSYHGDTQYF
TRBV20-1	.	.	TRBJ2-7	TGCCCCCCCGGCGGGTCCTACGAGCAGTACTTC	CPPGGSYEQYF
TRBV7-2	TRBD2	.	TRBJ2-7	TGTGCCAGCAGCAGTGCTAGCGGGCGCTACGAGCAGTACTTC	CASSSASGRYEQYF
TRBV7-3	.	.	TRBJ2-2	TGTGCCAGCAGCTCCATGAACACCGGGGAGCTGTTTTTT	CASSSMNTGELFF